This T cell receptor beta chain was documented in a study of PD-L1 blockade in urothelial cancer. The V gene lost 4 bases and the J gene lost 5 bases, with 11 bases spanning the gap. This CDR3 comprises 12 residues. Germline V gives CDR1 SQVTM, CDR2 ANQGSEA. Documented time point: pretreatment peripheral blood. Sample contribution per patient ranged from 1 to 8, covering pretreatment and on-treatment. What went into each PCR as a spike was synthetic TCR analog templates. Here immunoSEQ multiplex PCR was the method, and the copy in TCRdb shows in-frame clones only, minus some. This table holds around 38,000 clones, over 75% found once.

J is TRBJ1-1 and V is TRBV29-1; D is possibly TRBD1 (5 bases). The material was PBMCs, obtained around atezolizumab (anti-PD-L1) treatment. The TCR originated in a man in his 60s with urothelial cancer. The CDR3 is CSVGQGRTEAFF. The CDR3 region has the DNA TGCAGCGTTGGGCAGGGAAGGACTGAAGCTTTCTTT. Together with reference TRBV29-1 and TRBJ1-1, the CDR3 gives the full variable domain: SAVISQKPSRDICQRGTSLTIQCQVDSQVTMMFWYRQQPGQSLTLIATANQGSEATYESGFVIDKFPISRPNLTFSTLTVSNMSPEDSSIYLCSVGQGRTEAFFGQGTRLTVV.